The sequence of this T cell receptor beta chain was determined in a study of shared clonotypes between healthy human individuals. Trimming pared 2 bases from V and 3 bases from J, leaving 14 bases between. There are 16 residues in the CDR3. CDR1 is MNHNY and CDR2 is SVGAGI in the germline V gene (reference sequence). Naive CD8 cells were CD45RO-negative, positively selected for CCR7, excluding terminally differentiated effector memory CD45RA+ cells. The repertoire was sequenced with immunoSEQ multiplex PCR; TCRdb's copy has only in-frame clones and lacks some. The sample shows approximately 840,000 clones, roughly 96% of them seen only once.

The specimen was naive CD8+ T cells sorted from blood. The chain links TRBV6-6 to TRBJ2-1, with a possible D match to TRBD2 (5 bases). The TCR comes from a man aged 30 to 39 in good health. The CDR3 DNA reads as TGTGCCAGCAGTTACCCCGAGGGAGAGCACTACAATGAGCAGTTCTTC. Protein: CASSYPEGEHYNEQFF.